These 17 T cell receptor beta chains originate from one sample sequenced in a study of tissue T cells after allogeneic stem cell transplantation. Using immunoSEQ multiplex PCR, the repertoire was profiled, and TCRdb retains in-frame clones only, with some absent. The sample gives approximately 1,200 clones, around three fifths of which show up once; 15% to 18% is in the top ten. Adult allogeneic hematopoietic cell transplant recipients with steroid-refractory graft-versus-host disease were prospectively enrolled for research autopsy. The sequenced sample was stomach tissue, obtained at autopsy. These receptors were collected from a male patient at least 60 years old with steroid-refractory graft-versus-host disease after an allogeneic stem cell transplant. Some T cells may originate from the graft donor.

The chain combines TRBV4-1 with TRBJ2-3; 10 positions match TRBD1. The CDR3 totals 17 residues. Germline V lookup: CDR1 MGHRA, CDR2 YSYEKL. Germline trimming cut 0 bases from V and 1 base from J; bases unmatched to any gene: 4. CDR3 bases: TGCGCCAGCAGCCAAGATGGGACAGGGGCGGGCACAGATACGCAGTATTTT. Its protein product is CASSQDGTGAGTDTQYF.

The chain joins TRBV27 to TRBJ1-5; D is undetermined. CDR1 and CDR2 (germline): MNHEY, SMNVEV (reference sequence). Trimming left V 7 bases short and J 1 base short, with 14 bases between. The CDR3 runs to 15 residues. Here the CDR3 DNA reads TGTGCCAGCAAGCCGGAGGTGCGGAGCAATCAGCCCCAGCATTTT. Translated, it gives CASKPEVRSNQPQHF.

The J gene is TRBJ1-4, the V gene TRBV5-6; D remains ambiguous. With 1 base removed from V and 5 bases from J, the gap between germline ends came to 9 bases. This CDR3 has 14 amino acids. Germline lookup yields CDR1 SGHDT and CDR2 YYEEEE. CDR3: CASSLPPPNEKLFF. DNA for the CDR3: TGTGCCAGCAGCTTGCCGCCGCCGAATGAAAAACTGTTTTTT. Full variable domain (outside the CDR3, taken from reference TRBV5-6 and TRBJ1-4): DAGVTQSPTHLIKTRGQQVTLRCSPKSGHDTVSWYQQALGQGPQFIFQYYEEEERQRGNFPDRFSGHQFPNYSSELNVNALLLGDSALYLCASSLPPPNEKLFFGSGTQLSVL.

V and J are TRBV14 and TRBJ2-7, with 7 bases matching TRBD1. This CDR3 has 16 amino acids. V was clipped by 1 base and J by 2 bases; unmatched bases: 8. Germline assignment: CDR1 SGHDN and CDR2 FVKESK. CDR3 DNA sequence: TGTGCCAGCAGCCAAGCTGGCAGGGGGAAAACCTACGAGCAGTACTTC. Translating it yields CASSQAGRGKTYEQYF.

This chain connects TRBV2 to TRBJ2-3, with TRBD1 identical over 10 bases. After removal of 5 bases from V and 1 base from J, the junction contained 6 bases not matched to a gene. This CDR3 spans 16 amino acids. CDR1 SNHLY and CDR2 FYNNEI come from the germline V gene. The CDR3 loop is CASSSGTGDRTDTQYF. CDR3 in DNA: TGTGCCAGCAGTTCCGGGACAGGGGACCGCACAGATACGCAGTATTTT.

V usage is TRBV3-1 (or the pseudogene TRBV3-2) and J usage is TRBJ1-5, with D uncertain. The CDR3 contains 12 residues. The V gene lost 1 base and the J gene lost 4 bases, with 2 bases spanning the gap. From germline, CDR1 is LGHDT and CDR2 YNNKEL (reference sequence). CDR3 DNA sequence: TGTGCCAGCAGCCAAGGAAATCAGCCCCAGCATTTT. This gives the protein CASSQGNQPQHF.

On this clone: This CDR3 is also generated by other DNA sequences in the sample. The CDR3 region has the DNA TGCAGCGTTTCCCCCGATACGCAGTATTTT. This gives the protein CSVSPDTQYF. This chain joins TRBV29-1 and TRBJ2-3; no firm D call. Germline V gives CDR1 SQVTM, CDR2 ANQGSEA. V was clipped by 5 bases and J by 6 bases, with 6 bases between them. This CDR3 has 10 amino acids.

The chain combines TRBV23-1 with TRBJ2-4; D gene unclear. TRBV23-1 is classed as an ORF, of uncertain function. The V and J ends lost 3 bases and 2 bases respectively, with 11 bases between them. There are 15 residues in the CDR3. CDR3 sequence reads: CASSQRTMTKNIQYF. The CDR3 bases are TGCGCCAGCAGTCAGAGGACGATGACCAAAAACATTCAGTACTTC.

V gene TRBV19 combines with J gene TRBJ1-2; D not certain. Germline values: CDR1 LNHDA, CDR2 SQIVND (reference sequence). The CDR3 covers 13 residues. V was pared by 8 bases and J by 10 bases, with 20 bases between. CDR3 residues: CASGKGLGWDYTF. CDR3 bases: TGTGCCAGTGGGAAAGGCCTAGGATGGGACTACACCTTC.

This clone is labeled as hyperexpanded. The chain has TRBV7-2 and TRBJ1-1; no definite D call. CDR1 is SGHTA and CDR2 is FQGNSA in the germline V gene. There are 13 residues in the CDR3. V was clipped by 5 bases and J by 4 bases, with 11 bases between them. CDR3 bases: TGTGCCAGCAGCATTCAAATGGCCACTGAAGCTTTCTTT. The encoded protein is CASSIQMATEAFF.

The V and J genes are TRBV3-1 (or the pseudogene TRBV3-2) and TRBJ2-7; TRBD1 aligns across 11 bases. J lost 2 bases, V lost 6 bases, and 12 bases had no gene match. Germline CDR1 is LGHDT and CDR2 is YNNKEL (reference sequence). This CDR3 has 17 amino acids. In DNA, the CDR3 is TGTGCCAGCAGATTTGGACAGGGGGCGACTGTACCCTACGAGCAGTACTTC. Protein sequence: CASRFGQGATVPYEQYF.

This chain connects TRBV5-8 to TRBJ2-1; D is unresolved. Between the trimmed V and J ends, which lost 0 bases and 6 bases, there was a span of 4 bases. Looked up from germline, CDR1 is SGHTS and CDR2 is YDEGEE. The CDR3 is 12 residues long. This CDR3 reads CASSLVRNEQFF. CDR3 nucleotide sequence: TGTGCCAGCAGCTTGGTTCGCAATGAGCAGTTCTTC.

V gene TRBV6-5 combines with J gene TRBJ1-6, with a weak D call TRBD1 (6 bases). V was pared by 2 bases and J by 5 bases, with 7 bases between. The CDR3 spans 14 residues. Germline loops: CDR1 MNHEY, CDR2 SVGAGI. CDR3 residues: CASSYGGDNSPLHF. CDR3 nucleotide sequence: TGTGCCAGCAGTTACGGGGGCGATAATTCACCCCTCCACTTT.

The chain employs TRBV2 and TRBJ1-2; D is undetermined. Germline values: CDR1 SNHLY, CDR2 FYNNEI. This CDR3 is built from 14 residues. The V end was cut by 3 bases, the J end by 7 bases, with 15 bases between. The DNA of the CDR3 is TGTGCCAGCAGTGATACAGAGGACTGGGGTGGCTACACCTTC. It yields the protein CASSDTEDWGGYTF.

This clone was counted once. The V gene is TRBV10-3, the J gene TRBJ2-7, with 8 bases aligning to TRBD1. Trimming at V came to 0 bases and at J to 5 bases, leaving 6 bases not matched to a gene. Germline-derived CDR1 and CDR2 are ENHRY and SYGVKD. This CDR3 contains 15 residues. CDR3 loop: CAISESAGGMNEQYF. CDR3 nucleotide sequence: TGTGCCATCAGTGAGTCGGCAGGGGGCATGAACGAGCAGTACTTC.

The J gene is TRBJ2-2, the V gene TRBV6-5; TRBD2 aligns across 7 bases. V shed 5 bases and J 1 base; nucleotides not matched to a gene: 4. Germline loops: CDR1 MNHEY, CDR2 SVGAGI. The length of the CDR3 is 15 residues. CDR3 sequence: CASSTTSWNTGELFF. In DNA form, the CDR3 reads TGTGCCAGCAGTACGACTAGCTGGAACACCGGGGAGCTGTTTTTT.

The chain recombines TRBV7-8 with TRBJ2-7; TRBD1 matches 7 bases. The germline V gene encodes CDR1 SGHVS and CDR2 FQNEAQ. There are 14 residues in the CDR3. Losses at the gene ends were 3 bases for V and 5 bases for J; bases not matched to a gene: 7. The CDR3 nucleotides are TGTGCCAGCAGCTTTTCCACAGGGGATAACGAGCAGTACTTC. Its translation is CASSFSTGDNEQYF.